This entry lists 14 T cell receptor beta chains sequenced from one sample in a study of technical replicates of blood from four donors. Sequenced by immunoSEQ multiplex PCR; TCRdb stores in-frame clones only, minus some. This table holds about 100,000 clones, almost 96% found once. The specimen sequenced was T cells isolated from PBMCs. These TCRs come from a human donor in good health.

This chain connects TRBV5-4 to TRBJ1-2, with D tentatively TRBD1 (5 bases). V lost 2 bases and J 0 bases, leaving 14 bases between the germline ends. CDR3 length equals 16 residues. CDR1 and CDR2 (germline): SGHNT, YYREEE (reference sequence). This CDR3 reads CASSLGGGAANYGYTF. The CDR3 DNA reads TGTGCCAGCAGCTTAGGAGGAGGGGCCGCTAACTATGGCTACACCTTC.

The chain recombines TRBV12-5 with TRBJ2-5; tentative D call: TRBD2 (5 bases). V was trimmed by 7 bases and J by 4 bases, leaving 19 bases between them. Germline V lookup: CDR1 LGHNT, CDR2 FRNRAP. This CDR3 is 15 amino acids long. CDR3 nucleotide sequence: TGTGCTAGTGCCATTGGACGGGATCCCCGAGAGACCCAGTACTTC. Translation: CASAIGRDPRETQYF.

The chain employs TRBV27 and TRBJ2-3, with 10 bases aligning to TRBD2. There are 17 residues in the CDR3. Germline CDR1 reads MNHEY; CDR2 reads SMNVEV (reference sequence). V dropped 5 bases and J dropped 3; count of bases not matched to a gene: 11. CDR3 amino acids: CASSPKGLALPTDTQYF. CDR3 bases: TGTGCCAGCAGTCCTAAGGGACTAGCGCTACCAACAGATACGCAGTATTTT.

V and J are TRBV2 and TRBJ2-5, with 9 bases matching TRBD2. This CDR3 region has 18 residues. Germline V gene lookup returns CDR1 SNHLY and CDR2 FYNNEI. The V gene end was trimmed by 7 bases and the J gene end by 1 base; junction bases not matched to a gene: 16. The CDR3, as DNA: TGTGCCAGCATTCCCCTCCTAAGACTAGCGGCAATCCAAGAGACCCAGTACTTC. Its translation: CASIPLLRLAAIQETQYF.

The chain uses TRBV5-4 and TRBJ1-1; TRBD1 is a possible D gene (5 bases). From germline, CDR1 is SGHNT and CDR2 YYREEE (reference sequence). V dropped 4 bases and J dropped 3 bases, with 16 bases sitting between them. CDR3 size: 15 residues. This chain's CDR3 is CASSLRGGRDTEAFF. The CDR3 DNA reads TGTGCCAGCAGCCTCCGGGGGGGTAGGGACACTGAAGCTTTCTTT.

The chain couples TRBV11-3 to TRBJ1-1; D not certain. CDR1 SGHNT and CDR2 YENEEA come from the germline V gene. Trimming removed 5 bases from V and 1 base from J, with 8 bases in between. The CDR3 length is 13 residues. The CDR3 region has the DNA TGTGCCAGCAGCCCCGGTTGGAACACTGAAGCTTTCTTT. Amino acid sequence: CASSPGWNTEAFF.

The chain joins TRBV18 to TRBJ1-3; a weak D match, TRBD1 (5 bases). The V gene's germline CDR1 is KGHSH and CDR2 LQKENI. The CDR3 runs 16 residues. Between the trimmed V and J ends, which lost 5 bases and 0 bases, there was a span of 14 bases. This CDR3 is CASSSDTASSGNTIYF. CDR3 nucleotide sequence: TGTGCCAGCTCATCGGACACAGCGAGCTCTGGAAACACCATATATTTT.

This chain uses TRBV5-4 with TRBJ2-1, with 7 bases aligning to TRBD2. The CDR3 extends over 14 amino acids. Germline trimming cut 4 bases from V and 6 bases from J; bases unmatched to any gene: 7. Germline V gene sequence: CDR1 SGHNT, CDR2 YYREEE (reference sequence). The CDR3 loop is CASSRAGEINEQFF. DNA of the CDR3: TGTGCCAGCAGCAGGGCGGGAGAAATCAATGAGCAGTTCTTC.

This chain's CDR3 is CATSRDRGGLRRELFF. As DNA, the CDR3 is TGTGCCACCAGCAGAGATCGCGGGGGCTTAAGGCGGGAGCTGTTTTTT. The chain joins TRBV15 to TRBJ2-2, with a tentative D call TRBD2 (7 bases). CDR3 size: 16 residues. The germline gives CDR1 LNHNV, CDR2 YYDKDF (reference sequence). Between the trimmed V and J ends, which lost 0 bases and 9 bases, there was a span of 17 bases.

The chain carries TRBV7-8 and TRBJ2-1; D might be TRBD1 (6 bases). V was pared by 5 bases and J by 5 bases, with 19 bases between. The CDR3 is 16 residues long. Germline CDR1 and CDR2: SGHVS and FQNEAQ. CDR3 loop: CASSPGSKGVDNEQFF. The CDR3 region has the DNA TGTGCCAGCAGCCCGGGATCTAAGGGGGTGGACAATGAGCAGTTCTTC.

This rearrangement joins TRBV28 to TRBJ2-5; D is perhaps TRBD2 (5 bases). Germline V lookup: CDR1 MDHEN, CDR2 SYDVKM. The CDR3 consists of 14 residues. Between the trimmed V and J ends, which lost 5 bases and 5 bases, there was a span of 15 bases. This CDR3 is CASSPSGVTETQYF. The CDR3, as DNA: TGTGCCAGCAGTCCATCCGGGGTGACTGAGACCCAGTACTTC.

This sequence joins TRBV6-5 and TRBJ1-2; 7 bases map to TRBD1. The CDR3 is 13 amino acids. With V trimmed by 5 bases and J by 13 bases, 13 bases remained unmatched. Germline loops: CDR1 MNHEY, CDR2 SVGAGI. The CDR3 nucleotides are TGTGCCAGCAGTCGAACTCCGGGACAGACCACCACCTTC. This gives the protein CASSRTPGQTTTF.

V gene TRBV18 combines with J gene TRBJ1-1, with 9 bases fitting TRBD1. CDR1 is KGHSH and CDR2 is LQKENI in the germline V gene. The CDR3 contains 16 residues. V trimming: 0 bases; J trimming: 11 bases; junction bases outside the gene matches: 13. As DNA, the CDR3 is TGTGCCAGCTCACCACCGAGACAGGGGGTTTCGAGTGTGGCTTTCTTT. This codes for CASSPPRQGVSSVAFF.

This chain joins TRBV27 and TRBJ2-7, with 11 bases fitting TRBD2. The CDR3 sequence is 15 residues long. With 5 bases clipped from V and 5 bases from J, the junction kept 8 bases outside the gene matches. Per the germline V gene, CDR1 is MNHEY and CDR2 is SMNVEV (reference sequence). CDR3 loop: CASSPQTSGVNEQYF. CDR3 nucleotide sequence: TGTGCCAGCAGTCCCCAGACTAGCGGGGTCAACGAGCAGTACTTC.